This T cell receptor (beta chain) stems from a study of blood T cell repertoires in COVID-19 (dated by TCRdb to 2018 to 2020). A note on the overall study: Collaborator samples came from the United States, Italy and Spain and covered acute and convalescent phases of COVID-19. The prospective study material was composed of cDNA or gDNA derived from T cells, B-cell-depleted T cells, or PBMCs. The dataset comprised deeply sampled blood TCRbeta repertoires from subjects exposed to, actively infected with, or recovered from COVID-19. The repertoires were released in a freely available public database meant as a resource for research on the immune response to SARS-CoV-2. Samples were obtained from the ongoing ImmuneRACE study (first 160 participants) and from over 1,000 subjects provided by 6 global collaborators. The sample metadata nearly always contained a de-identified subject ID, COVID-19 status, age in years and sex. Where available, HLA class I and class II types were obtained from metadata supplied by the sample provider rather than from assay-based typing. Results the study describes overall, beyond this receptor: The quantity of clinical and demographic metadata differed by source and by participant and was supplied without curation.

TCRbeta CDR3 regions were amplified from genomic DNA using the immunoSEQ Assay, a bias-controlled multiplex PCR. The study's processing was this. The number of nucleated cells in each sample was estimated by amplification of reference gene primers within the assay. To quantify the absolute abundance of each unique TCRbeta CDR3 rearrangement, sequence reads were collapsed and filtered. For each sample, productive Simpson clonality was calculated as the square root of Simpson's diversity index over productive rearrangements. In TCRdb, the immuneACCESS table is reduced to in-frame sequences with V and J assigned. These tables do not hold every clone; where another copy was compared, an unresolved V gene accounts for under half, and the others remain unexplained. D and trimming were read from the DNA, whereas the V and J calls and clone size are those reported in that table. This sample lists fewer than 200,000 clones; roughly 81% were detected once. The leading ten clones occupy 7.7% of the sample.

Details on this clone: The specificity of this receptor is unknown. No much larger clone exists at a distance of one base, and base qualities are not known.

Another Seattle source contributed samples from volunteer blood donors who had recovered from COVID-19. The collaborating institutions used their own protocols to collect whole blood in K2EDTA tubes. For TCRbeta analysis, collaborators shipped samples in one of three forms: frozen whole blood, isolated PBMCs, or DNA extracted from either of those sample types. The TCR sequence derives from a man in his forties who had recovered from COVID-19. The sample comprised peripheral blood.

The nucleotide sequence is TGTGCCTGTACGCAAGCATCTGGAAACACCATATATTTT. Its translation reads: CACTQASGNTIYF. Rearrangement joined TRBV30 to TRBJ1-3; no D gene is confidently identified. The CDR1 and CDR2 encoded by the germline V gene (reference sequence) are GTSNPN and SVGIG. Trimming removed 6 bases from V and 1 base from J, leaving 10 bases between the germline ends. Reading from cysteine to phenylalanine, the CDR3 counts 13 amino acids. Kept here is only the CDR3 DNA, which spans 39 bases and is read in frame from base 1.